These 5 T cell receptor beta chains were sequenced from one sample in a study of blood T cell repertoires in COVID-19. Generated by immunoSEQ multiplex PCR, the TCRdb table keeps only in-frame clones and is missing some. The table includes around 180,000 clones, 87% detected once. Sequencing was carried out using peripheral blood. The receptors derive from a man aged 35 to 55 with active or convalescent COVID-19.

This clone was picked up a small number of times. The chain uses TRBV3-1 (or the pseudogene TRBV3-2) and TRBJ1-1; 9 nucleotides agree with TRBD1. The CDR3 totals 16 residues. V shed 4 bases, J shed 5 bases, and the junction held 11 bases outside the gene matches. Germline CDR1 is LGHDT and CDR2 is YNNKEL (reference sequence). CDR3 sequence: CASSRTGTGLGTEAFF. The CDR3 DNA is TGTGCCAGCAGCCGGACCGGGACAGGGCTCGGGACTGAAGCTTTCTTT.

The CDR3 sequence: CASSLRTSLYNEQFF. As DNA, the CDR3 is TGTGCCAGCAGTTTACGGACTAGCCTCTACAATGAGCAGTTCTTC. The V and J genes are TRBV28 and TRBJ2-1; 8 positions agree with TRBD2. The CDR3 is 15 residues long. Germline CDR1 MDHEN, CDR2 SYDVKM. The trim removed 2 bases at V and 3 bases at J, leaving 3 bases unmatched.

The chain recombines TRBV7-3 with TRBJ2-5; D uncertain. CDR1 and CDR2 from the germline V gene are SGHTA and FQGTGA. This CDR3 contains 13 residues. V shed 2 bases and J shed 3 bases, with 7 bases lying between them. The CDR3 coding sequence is TGTGCCAGCAGCTTAGGAGTAAAAGAGACCCAGTACTTC. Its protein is CASSLGVKETQYF. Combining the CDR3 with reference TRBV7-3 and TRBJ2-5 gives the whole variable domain GAGVSQTPSNKVTEKGKYVELRCDPISGHTALYWYRQSLGQGPEFLIYFQGTGAADDSGLPNDRFFAVRPEGSVSTLKIQRTERGDSAVYLCASSLGVKETQYFGPGTRLLVL.

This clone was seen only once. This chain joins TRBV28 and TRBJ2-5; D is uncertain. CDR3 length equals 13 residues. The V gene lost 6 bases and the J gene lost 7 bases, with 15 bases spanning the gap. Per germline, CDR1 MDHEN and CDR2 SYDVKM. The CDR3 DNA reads TGTGCCAGCAGCCTTGACTGGCAATGGACCCAGTACTTC. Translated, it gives CASSLDWQWTQYF.

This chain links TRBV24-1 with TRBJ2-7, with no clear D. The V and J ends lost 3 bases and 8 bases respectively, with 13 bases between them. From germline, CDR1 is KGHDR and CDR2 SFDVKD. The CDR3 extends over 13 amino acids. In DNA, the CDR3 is TGTGCCACCAGTGATAGTGTTCGAAGCCAGCAGTACTTC. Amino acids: CATSDSVRSQQYF.